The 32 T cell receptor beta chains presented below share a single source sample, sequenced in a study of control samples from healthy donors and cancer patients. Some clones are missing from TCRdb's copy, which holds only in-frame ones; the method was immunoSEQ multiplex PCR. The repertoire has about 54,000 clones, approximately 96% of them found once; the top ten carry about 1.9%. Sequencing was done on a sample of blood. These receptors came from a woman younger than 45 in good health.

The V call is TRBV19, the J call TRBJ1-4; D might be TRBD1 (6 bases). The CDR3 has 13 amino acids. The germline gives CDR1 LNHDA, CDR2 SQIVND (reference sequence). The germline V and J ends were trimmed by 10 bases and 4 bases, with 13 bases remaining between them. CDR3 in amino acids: CATMDRLNEKLFF. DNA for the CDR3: TGTGCCACCATGGACAGACTTAATGAAAAACTGTTTTTT.

The CDR3 nucleotides are TGTGCCACCAGCAGAGATTTGCAGGGAAGCCAAGAGACCCAGTACTTC. Its protein is CATSRDLQGSQETQYF. The rearrangement joins TRBV15 to TRBJ2-5, with a tentative D call TRBD1 (5 bases). This CDR3 comprises 16 residues. With 0 bases removed from V and 1 base from J, the gap between germline ends came to 12 bases. Germline CDR1 LNHNV, CDR2 YYDKDF (reference sequence).

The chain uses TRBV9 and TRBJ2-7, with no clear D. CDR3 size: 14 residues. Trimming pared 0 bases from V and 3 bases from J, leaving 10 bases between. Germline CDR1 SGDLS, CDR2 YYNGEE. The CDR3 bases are TGTGCCAGCAGCGTAGGCCAGATCGGCTACGAGCAGTACTTC. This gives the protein CASSVGQIGYEQYF.

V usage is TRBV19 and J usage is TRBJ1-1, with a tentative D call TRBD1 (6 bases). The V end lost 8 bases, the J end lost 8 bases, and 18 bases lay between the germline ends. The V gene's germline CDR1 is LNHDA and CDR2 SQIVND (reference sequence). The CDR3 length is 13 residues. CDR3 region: CASEGGVGTEAFF. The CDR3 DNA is TGTGCCAGTGAGGGGGGGGTAGGCACCGAAGCTTTCTTT.

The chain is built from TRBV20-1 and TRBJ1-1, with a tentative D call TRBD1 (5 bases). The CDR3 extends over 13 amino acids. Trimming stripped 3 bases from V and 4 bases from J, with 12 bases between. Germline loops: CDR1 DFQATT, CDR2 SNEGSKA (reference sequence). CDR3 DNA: TGCAGTGCTAGTGGGGGGGGTGTCACTGAAGCTTTCTTT. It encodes CSASGGGVTEAFF.

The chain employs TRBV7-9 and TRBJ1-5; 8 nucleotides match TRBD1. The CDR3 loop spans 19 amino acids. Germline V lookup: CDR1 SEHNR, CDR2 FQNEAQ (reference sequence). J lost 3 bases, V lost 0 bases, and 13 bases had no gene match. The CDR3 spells CASSLAAHSRDRNNQPQHF. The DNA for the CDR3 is TGTGCCAGCAGCTTAGCGGCCCATTCCCGGGACAGGAACAATCAGCCCCAGCATTTT.

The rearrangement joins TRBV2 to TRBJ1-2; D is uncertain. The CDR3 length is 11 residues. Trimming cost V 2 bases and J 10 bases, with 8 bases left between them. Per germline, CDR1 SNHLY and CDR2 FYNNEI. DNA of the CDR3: TGTGCCAGCAGTGAATCGGTAGACTACACCTTC. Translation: CASSESVDYTF.

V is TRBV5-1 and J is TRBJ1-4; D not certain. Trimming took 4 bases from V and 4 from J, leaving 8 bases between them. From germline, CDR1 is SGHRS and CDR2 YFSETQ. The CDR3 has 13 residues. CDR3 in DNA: TGCGCCAGCAGCGGGCAGAATAATGAAAAACTGTTTTTT. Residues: CASSGQNNEKLFF.

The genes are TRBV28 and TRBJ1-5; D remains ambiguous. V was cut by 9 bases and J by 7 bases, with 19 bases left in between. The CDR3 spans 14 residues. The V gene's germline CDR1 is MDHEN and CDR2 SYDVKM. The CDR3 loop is CASQVVGRGQPQHF. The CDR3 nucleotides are TGTGCCAGTCAGGTCGTGGGTAGAGGGCAGCCCCAGCATTTT.

CDR3 sequence reads: CATSRDSFGEKLFF. The CDR3 DNA follows: TGTGCCACCAGCAGAGATTCCTTTGGGGAAAAACTGTTTTTT. The rearrangement uses TRBV15 and TRBJ1-4; D not resolved. Germline V gene lookup returns CDR1 LNHNV and CDR2 YYDKDF (reference sequence). Trimming pared 0 bases from V and 8 bases from J, leaving 10 bases between. This CDR3 has 14 residues.

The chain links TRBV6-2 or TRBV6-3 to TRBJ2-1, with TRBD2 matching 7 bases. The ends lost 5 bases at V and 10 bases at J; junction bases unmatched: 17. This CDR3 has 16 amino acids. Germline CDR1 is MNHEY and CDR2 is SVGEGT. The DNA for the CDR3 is TGTGCCAGCAGTCACCGGGCGGGCGGGAGAGCAGGGGAGCAGTTCTTC. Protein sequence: CASSHRAGGRAGEQFF.

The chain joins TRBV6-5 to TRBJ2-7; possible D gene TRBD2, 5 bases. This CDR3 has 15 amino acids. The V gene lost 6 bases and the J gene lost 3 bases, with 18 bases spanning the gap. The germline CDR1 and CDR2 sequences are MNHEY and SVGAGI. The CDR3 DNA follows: TGTGCCAGCAGGTCGTCGGGCGCCGCGGGCTACGAGCAGTACTTC. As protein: CASRSSGAAGYEQYF.

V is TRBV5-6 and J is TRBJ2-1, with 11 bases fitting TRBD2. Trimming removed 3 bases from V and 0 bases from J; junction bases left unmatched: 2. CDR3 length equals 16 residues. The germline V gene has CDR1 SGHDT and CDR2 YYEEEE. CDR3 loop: CASSWGLADSYNEQFF. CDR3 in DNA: TGTGCCAGCAGCTGGGGACTAGCGGACTCCTACAATGAGCAGTTCTTC.

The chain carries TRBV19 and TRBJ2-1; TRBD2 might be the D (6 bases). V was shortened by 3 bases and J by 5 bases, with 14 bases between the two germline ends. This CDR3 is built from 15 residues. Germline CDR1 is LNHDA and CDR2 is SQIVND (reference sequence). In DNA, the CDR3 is TGTGCCAGTAGTATTGGGGACTCGGGGAACAATGAGCAGTTCTTC. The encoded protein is CASSIGDSGNNEQFF.

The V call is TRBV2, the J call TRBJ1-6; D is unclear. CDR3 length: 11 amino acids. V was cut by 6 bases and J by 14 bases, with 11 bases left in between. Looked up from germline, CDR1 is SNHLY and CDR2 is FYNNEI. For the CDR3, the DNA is TGTGCCAGCAGCCAGGATGATGCCCTCCACTTT. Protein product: CASSQDDALHF.

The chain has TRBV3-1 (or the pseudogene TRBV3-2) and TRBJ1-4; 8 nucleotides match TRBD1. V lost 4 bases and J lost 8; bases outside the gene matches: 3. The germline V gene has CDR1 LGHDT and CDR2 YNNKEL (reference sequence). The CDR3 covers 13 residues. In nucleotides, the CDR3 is TGTGCCAGCAGCCTTAGACAGGGGGAAAAACTGTTTTTT. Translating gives CASSLRQGEKLFF.

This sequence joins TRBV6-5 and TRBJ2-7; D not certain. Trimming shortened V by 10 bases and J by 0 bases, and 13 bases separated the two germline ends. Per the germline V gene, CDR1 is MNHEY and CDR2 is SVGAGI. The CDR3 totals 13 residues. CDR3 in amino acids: CATQNTFSYEQYF. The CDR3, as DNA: TGTGCCACCCAGAATACCTTCTCCTACGAGCAGTACTTC.

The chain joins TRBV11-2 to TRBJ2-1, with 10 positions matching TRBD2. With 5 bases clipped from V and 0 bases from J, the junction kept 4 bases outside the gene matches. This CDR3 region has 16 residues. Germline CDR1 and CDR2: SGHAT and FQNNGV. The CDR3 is CASSRTSGNSYNEQFF. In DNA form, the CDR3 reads TGTGCCAGCAGCCGTACTAGCGGGAACTCCTACAATGAGCAGTTCTTC.

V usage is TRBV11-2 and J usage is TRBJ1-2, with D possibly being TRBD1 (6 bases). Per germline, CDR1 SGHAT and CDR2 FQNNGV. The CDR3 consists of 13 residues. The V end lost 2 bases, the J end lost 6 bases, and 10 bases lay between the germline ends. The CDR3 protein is CASSLTWTDGYTF. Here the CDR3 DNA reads TGTGCCAGCAGCTTAACCTGGACAGATGGCTACACCTTC.

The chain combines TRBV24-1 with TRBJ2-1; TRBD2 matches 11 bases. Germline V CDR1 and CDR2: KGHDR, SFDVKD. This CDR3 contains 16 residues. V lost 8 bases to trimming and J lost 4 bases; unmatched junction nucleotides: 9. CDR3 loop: CATIAPGLAVYNEQFF. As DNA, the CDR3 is TGTGCCACCATAGCTCCGGGACTAGCGGTATACAATGAGCAGTTCTTC.

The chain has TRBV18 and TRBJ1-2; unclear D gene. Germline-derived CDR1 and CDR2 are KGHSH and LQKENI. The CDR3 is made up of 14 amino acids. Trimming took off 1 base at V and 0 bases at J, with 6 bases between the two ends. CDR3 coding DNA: TGTGCCAGCTCACCACAGAACACTAACTATGGCTACACCTTC. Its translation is CASSPQNTNYGYTF.

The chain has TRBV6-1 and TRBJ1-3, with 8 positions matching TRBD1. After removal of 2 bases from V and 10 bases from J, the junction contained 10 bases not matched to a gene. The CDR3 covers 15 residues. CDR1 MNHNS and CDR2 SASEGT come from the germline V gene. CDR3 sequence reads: CASSEQGAFRRTIYF. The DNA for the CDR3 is TGTGCCAGCAGTGAACAGGGGGCGTTCCGTCGGACCATATATTTT.

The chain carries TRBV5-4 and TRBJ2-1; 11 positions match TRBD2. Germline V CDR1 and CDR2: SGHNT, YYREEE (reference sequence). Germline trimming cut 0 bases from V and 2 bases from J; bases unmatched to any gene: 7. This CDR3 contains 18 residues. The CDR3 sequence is CASSLELAGARTYNEQFF. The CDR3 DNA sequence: TGTGCCAGCAGCTTGGAACTAGCGGGGGCACGTACCTACAATGAGCAGTTCTTC.

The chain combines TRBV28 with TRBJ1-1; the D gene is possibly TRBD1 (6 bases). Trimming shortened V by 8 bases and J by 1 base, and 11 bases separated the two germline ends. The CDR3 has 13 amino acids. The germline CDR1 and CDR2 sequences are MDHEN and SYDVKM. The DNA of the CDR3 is TGTGCCAGCTTCGGACAGACGAACACTGAAGCTTTCTTT. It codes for CASFGQTNTEAFF.

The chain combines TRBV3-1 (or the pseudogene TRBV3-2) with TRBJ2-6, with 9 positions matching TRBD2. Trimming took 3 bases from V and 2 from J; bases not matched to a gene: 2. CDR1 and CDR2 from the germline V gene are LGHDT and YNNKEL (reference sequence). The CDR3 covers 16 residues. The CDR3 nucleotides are TGTGCCAGCAGCCACAGCGGGAGGACTGGGGCCAACGTCCTGACTTTC. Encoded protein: CASSHSGRTGANVLTF.

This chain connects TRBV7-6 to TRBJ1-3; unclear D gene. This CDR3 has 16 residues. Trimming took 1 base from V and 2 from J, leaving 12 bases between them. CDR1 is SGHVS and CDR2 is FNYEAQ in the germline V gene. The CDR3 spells CASSLEAKSAGNTIYF. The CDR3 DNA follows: TGTGCCAGCAGCTTAGAGGCAAAGAGTGCTGGAAACACCATATATTTT.

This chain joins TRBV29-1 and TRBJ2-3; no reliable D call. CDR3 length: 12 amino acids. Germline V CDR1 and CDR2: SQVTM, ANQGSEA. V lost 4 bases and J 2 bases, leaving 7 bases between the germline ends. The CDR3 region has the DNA TGCAGCGTTGGGCAGAACACAGATACGCAGTATTTT. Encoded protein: CSVGQNTDTQYF.

In DNA form, the CDR3 reads TGTGCCAGCAGTTTCAGTTCAGATACGCAGTATTTT. Protein sequence: CASSFSSDTQYF. The chain recombines TRBV27 with TRBJ2-3, with D unclear. This CDR3 region has 12 residues. With 3 bases removed from V and 4 bases from J, the gap between germline ends came to 5 bases. From germline, CDR1 is MNHEY and CDR2 SMNVEV (reference sequence).

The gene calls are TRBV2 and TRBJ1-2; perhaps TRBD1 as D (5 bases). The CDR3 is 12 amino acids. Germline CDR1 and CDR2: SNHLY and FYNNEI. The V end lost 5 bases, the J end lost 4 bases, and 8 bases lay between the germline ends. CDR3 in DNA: TGTGCCAGCAGTAGACAGACCTATGGCTACACCTTC. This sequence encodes CASSRQTYGYTF.

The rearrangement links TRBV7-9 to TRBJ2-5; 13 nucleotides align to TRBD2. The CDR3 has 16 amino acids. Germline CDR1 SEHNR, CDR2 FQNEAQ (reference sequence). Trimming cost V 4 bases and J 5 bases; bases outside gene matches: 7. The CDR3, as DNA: TGTGCCAGCAGCTGGACTAGCGGGGGTCCCGCGGAGACCCAGTACTTC. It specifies CASSWTSGGPAETQYF.

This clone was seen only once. CDR3 amino acids: CASSQGGTVYEQYF. The CDR3 DNA reads TGTGCCAGCAGCCAAGGGGGAACAGTCTACGAGCAGTACTTC. The chain has TRBV4-2 and TRBJ2-7, with no clear D. Germline CDR1 and CDR2: LGHNA and YNFKEQ. V shed 1 base and J shed 3 bases, with 10 bases lying between them. The CDR3 contains 14 residues.

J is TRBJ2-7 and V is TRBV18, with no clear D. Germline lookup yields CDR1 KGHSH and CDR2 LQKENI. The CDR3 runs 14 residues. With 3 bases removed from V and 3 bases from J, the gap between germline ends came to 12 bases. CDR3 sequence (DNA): TGTGCCAGCTCACCCTCTCAGGCTGGCTACGAGCAGTACTTC. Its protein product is CASSPSQAGYEQYF.